A single sample gave rise to the 12 T cell receptor beta chains below, sequenced in a study of shared clonotypes between healthy human individuals. The assay was immunoSEQ multiplex PCR, and TCRdb's table has in-frame clones only and misses some. The sample holds over 850,000 clones, approximately 80% seen once. The sequenced sample was memory CD4+ T cells from PBMCs. The subset: CD45RA-negative fraction. These receptor sequences come from a man younger than 35 in good health. Some clones in this sample may be carry-over from other donors' samples.

The gene calls are TRBV5-4 and TRBJ1-5; D gene ambiguous. V gave up 2 bases and J gave up 1 base, with 22 bases separating them. The CDR3 totals 19 residues. The germline gives CDR1 SGHNT, CDR2 YYREEE (reference sequence). CDR3 in amino acids: CASSFDRVRLSLSNQPQHF. The CDR3 DNA follows: TGTGCCAGCAGCTTTGATCGGGTCAGGCTAAGTCTGAGCAATCAGCCCCAGCATTTT.

The V call is TRBV5-1, the J call TRBJ2-5; D may match TRBD1 or TRBD2 (5 bases each). Germline V CDR1 and CDR2: SGHRS, YFSETQ. The CDR3 loop spans 15 amino acids. Trimming left V 3 bases short and J 1 base short, with 13 bases between. The CDR3 DNA reads TGCGCCAGCAGCTCAACTGGGGCGGGCCAAGAGACCCAGTACTTC. Its protein is CASSSTGAGQETQYF.

The chain uses TRBV6-1 and TRBJ2-1, with 8 nucleotides matching TRBD2. This CDR3 region has 14 residues. Germline lookup yields CDR1 MNHNS and CDR2 SASEGT. The V gene end was trimmed by 1 base and the J gene end by 10 bases; junction bases not matched to a gene: 6. CDR3 protein: CASSEGMTSAEQFF. For the CDR3, the DNA is TGTGCCAGCAGTGAAGGTATGACTAGCGCCGAGCAGTTCTTC.

The chain couples TRBV4-2 to TRBJ2-3; 8 bases align to TRBD2. V lost 4 bases to trimming and J lost 3 bases; unmatched junction nucleotides: 12. CDR1 is LGHNA, CDR2 YNFKEQ, per germline. The CDR3 totals 17 residues. The CDR3 spells CASSLGLSGRGTDTQYF. CDR3 in DNA: TGTGCCAGCAGCCTGGGGTTAAGCGGGAGAGGAACAGATACGCAGTATTTT.

This sequence joins TRBV30 and TRBJ1-3; a possible D gene is TRBD1 (5 bases). The germline V gene has CDR1 GTSNPN and CDR2 SVGIG (reference sequence). With 5 bases removed from V and 0 bases from J, the gap between germline ends came to 14 bases. This CDR3 spans 15 amino acids. This CDR3 reads CAWGGTFSSGNTIYF. The CDR3 DNA sequence: TGTGCCTGGGGTGGGACTTTTAGCTCTGGAAACACCATATATTTT. Looking up the rest from reference TRBV30 and TRBJ1-3 gives the full variable domain: SQTIHQWPATLVQPVGSPLSLECTVEGTSNPNLYWYRQAAGRGLQLLFYSVGIGQISSEVPQNLSASRPQDRQFILSSKKLLLSDSGFYLCAWGGTFSSGNTIYFGEGSWLTVV.

The V and J genes are TRBV7-2 and TRBJ2-1; D is unresolved. Germline assignment: CDR1 SGHTA and CDR2 FQGNSA. The CDR3 runs 13 residues. V was clipped by 5 bases and J by 8 bases, with 13 bases between them. DNA for the CDR3: TGTGCCAGCAGCCCATACAAGGGCGATGAGCAGTTCTTC. Protein sequence: CASSPYKGDEQFF. Drawing the rest from reference TRBV7-2 and TRBJ2-1, the complete variable domain is GAGVSQSPSNKVTEKGKDVELRCDPISGHTALYWYRQSLGQGLEFLIYFQGNSAPDKSGLPSDRFSAERTGGSVSTLTIQRTQQEDSAVYLCASSPYKGDEQFFGPGTRLTVL.

The J gene is TRBJ2-7, the V gene TRBV7-8; perhaps D is TRBD1 or TRBD2 (5 bases each). The CDR3 contains 17 residues. With 5 bases removed from V and 1 base from J, the gap between germline ends came to 21 bases. The germline V gene has CDR1 SGHVS and CDR2 FQNEAQ. The CDR3 nucleotides are TGTGCCAGCAGCCCGAAGAGGGACCCCTCCGGGTCCTACGAGCAGTACTTC. It translates to CASSPKRDPSGSYEQYF.

V is TRBV7-2 and J is TRBJ1-1; D may be TRBD1 (6 bases). This CDR3 has 13 amino acids. The V gene lost 8 bases and the J gene lost 11 bases, with 21 bases spanning the gap. Germline V CDR1 and CDR2: SGHTA, FQGNSA. The CDR3, as DNA: TGTGCCAGCTTGGTGGAACGGGGGGCGGACGCTTTCTTT. It translates to CASLVERGADAFF.

V gene TRBV7-9 combines with J gene TRBJ2-5, with TRBD1 as a possible D gene (6 bases). V lost 6 bases, J lost 3 bases, and 14 bases lay in between. This CDR3 region has 14 residues. Germline V gives CDR1 SEHNR, CDR2 FQNEAQ (reference sequence). The CDR3 reads CASRDTGMKETQYF. The CDR3 region has the DNA TGTGCCAGCAGGGATACAGGGATGAAAGAGACCCAGTACTTC.

V and J are TRBV4-1 and TRBJ1-4; 7 bases align to TRBD1. Germline V lookup: CDR1 MGHRA, CDR2 YSYEKL. The trim removed 1 base at V and 4 bases at J, leaving 3 bases unmatched. The CDR3 is 15 residues long. In DNA form, the CDR3 reads TGCGCCAGCAGCCAAGGGCAGGGGGATAATGAAAAACTGTTTTTT. This translates into CASSQGQGDNEKLFF.

This clone has a handful of counts. The chain links TRBV27 to TRBJ1-2, with D unresolved. This CDR3 spans 15 amino acids. V lost 6 bases, J lost 6 bases, and 20 bases lay in between. Germline CDR1 MNHEY, CDR2 SMNVEV (reference sequence). CDR3 sequence (DNA): TGTGCCAGCAGCCTTTCCCCAGTGAGGATGGATGGCTACACCTTC. This translates into CASSLSPVRMDGYTF.

The V call is TRBV15, the J call TRBJ1-5; TRBD1 aligns across 7 bases. The CDR3 extends over 17 amino acids. The germline CDR1 and CDR2 sequences are LNHNV and YYDKDF (reference sequence). V lost 0 bases and J lost 2; bases outside the gene matches: 7. Here the CDR3 DNA reads TGTGCCACCAGCAGAGATCGCGAAGGGGGCGGCAATCAGCCCCAGCATTTT. Translating gives CATSRDREGGGNQPQHF.